A selection of T cell receptor beta chains follows, all from one sample in a study of OX40 agonist ivuxolimab in advanced cancers. Clones were sequenced by immunoSEQ multiplex PCR, and TCRdb holds only the in-frame ones, with some missing. The sample lists around 20,000 clones, more than 60% occurring once. Sequenced material: CD4+ or CD8+ T cells sorted from blood, taken in a trial of the OX40 agonist ivuxolimab. The receptor set was obtained from an adult with an advanced solid tumor such as melanoma, head and neck, liver or kidney cancer. CDR3s include the opening cysteine and the closing phenylalanine or tryptophan. The D gene is left open where the match is weak. Not all rows give a size; the values are once, few, many and, for expanded clones, a class.

NA | TRBJ2-5 | NA | TRBV23-1 | CASSQSKRQDLGEETQYF | TGCGCCAGCAGTCAATCTAAGAGGCAGGACCTGGGGGAAGAGACCCAGTACTTC
TRBD2 | TRBJ2-3 | medium-sized | TRBV7-9 | CASSFTSGSGGTQYF | TGTGCCAGCAGCTTTACTAGCGGGAGTGGAGGTACGCAGTATTTT
NA | TRBJ1-4 | NA | TRBV9 | CASSGLNEKLFF | TGTGCCAGCAGCGGACTTAATGAAAAACTGTTTTTT
NA | TRBJ1-1 | few | TRBV7-6 | CASSSPGNGNTEAFF | TGTGCCAGCAGTTCCCCAGGAAACGGGAACACTGAAGCTTTCTTT
TRBD2 | TRBJ2-7 | NA | TRBV4-3 | CASSQEGSGRYEQYF | TGCGCCAGCAGCCAAGAAGGTAGCGGGAGATACGAGCAGTACTTC
NA | TRBJ1-1 | few | TRBV6-1 | CASRQGEGEAFF | TGTGCCAGCAGACAGGGTGAGGGTGAAGCTTTCTTT
NA | TRBJ1-2 | few | TRBV28 | CASTLGGRGYTF | TGTGCCAGCACTTTAGGGGGTAGGGGCTACACCTTC
NA | TRBJ1-5 | few | TRBV4-1 | CAVAPGAGQPQHF | TGCGCCGTTGCCCCAGGGGCGGGTCAGCCCCAGCATTTT
NA | TRBJ2-1 | few | TRBV7-9 | CASSSPGPGGFREEQFF | TGTGCCAGCAGTTCCCCGGGGCCAGGGGGTTTCCGGGAGGAGCAGTTCTTC
TRBD1 | TRBJ2-7 | NA | TRBV30 | CAWTPTGAGEQYF | TGTGCCTGGACTCCGACAGGGGCCGGCGAGCAGTACTTC
NA | TRBJ1-1 | medium-sized | TRBV10-1 | CASSDHRLNTEAFF | TGCGCCAGCAGTGACCACCGCCTGAACACTGAAGCTTTCTTT
NA | TRBJ2-7 | NA | TRBV27 | CASSRGTVGYEQYF | TGTGCCAGCAGCCGAGGGACCGTCGGCTACGAGCAGTACTTC
NA | TRBJ2-3 | NA | TRBV6-1 | CASSEAYGASSTDTQYF | TGTGCCAGCAGTGAAGCCTACGGAGCGTCTAGCACAGATACGCAGTATTTT
TRBD2 | TRBJ2-7 | medium-sized | TRBV7-8 | CASSPQGLAGFEQYF | TGTGCCAGCAGCCCTCAGGGACTAGCGGGCTTCGAGCAGTACTTC
NA | TRBJ2-7 | NA | TRBV19 | CASSIGDSATYEQYF | TGTGCCAGTAGTATAGGGGATAGCGCAACCTACGAGCAGTACTTC
TRBD2 | TRBJ2-7 | NA | TRBV9 | CASSVGLAGNEQYF | TGTGCCAGCAGCGTAGGACTAGCGGGTAACGAGCAGTACTTC
TRBD1 | TRBJ2-5 | NA | TRBV27 | CASSLSRDRMGETQYF | TGTGCCAGCAGTTTATCTAGGGACAGGATGGGGGAGACCCAGTACTTC